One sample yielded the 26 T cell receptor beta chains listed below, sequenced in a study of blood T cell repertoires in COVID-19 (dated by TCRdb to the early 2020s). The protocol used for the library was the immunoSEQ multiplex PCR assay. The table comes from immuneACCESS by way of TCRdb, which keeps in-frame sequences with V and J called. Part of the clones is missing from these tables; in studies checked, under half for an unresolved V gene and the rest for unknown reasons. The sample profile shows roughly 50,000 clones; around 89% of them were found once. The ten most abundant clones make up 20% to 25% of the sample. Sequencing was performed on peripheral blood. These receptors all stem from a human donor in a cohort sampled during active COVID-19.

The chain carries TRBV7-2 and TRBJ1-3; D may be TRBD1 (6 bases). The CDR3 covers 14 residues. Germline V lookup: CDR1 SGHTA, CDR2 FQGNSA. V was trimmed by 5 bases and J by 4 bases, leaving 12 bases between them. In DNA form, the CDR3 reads TGTGCCAGCAGCCCAGGGACACTCGGAAACACCATATATTTT. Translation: CASSPGTLGNTIYF. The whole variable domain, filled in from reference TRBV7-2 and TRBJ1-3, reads GAGVSQSPSNKVTEKGKDVELRCDPISGHTALYWYRQSLGQGLEFLIYFQGNSAPDKSGLPSDRFSAERTGGSVSTLTIQRTQQEDSAVYLCASSPGTLGNTIYFGEGSWLTVV.

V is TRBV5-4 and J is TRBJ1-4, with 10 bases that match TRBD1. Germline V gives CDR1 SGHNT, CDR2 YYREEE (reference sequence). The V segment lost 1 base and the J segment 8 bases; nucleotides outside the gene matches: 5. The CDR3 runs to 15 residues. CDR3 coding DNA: TGTGCCAGCAGCTTGACCGGGACAGGGGAAGAAAAACTGTTTTTT. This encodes CASSLTGTGEEKLFF.

As DNA, the CDR3 is TGTGCCAGCAGTTACCACTCGATTGTACAGGGGACTGAAGCTTTCTTT. Amino acids: CASSYHSIVQGTEAFF. The chain recombines TRBV6-6 with TRBJ1-1; TRBD1 agrees at 7 bases. Germline CDR1 MNHNY, CDR2 SVGAGI (reference sequence). V trimming: 2 bases; J trimming: 5 bases; junction bases outside the gene matches: 11. The CDR3 covers 16 residues.

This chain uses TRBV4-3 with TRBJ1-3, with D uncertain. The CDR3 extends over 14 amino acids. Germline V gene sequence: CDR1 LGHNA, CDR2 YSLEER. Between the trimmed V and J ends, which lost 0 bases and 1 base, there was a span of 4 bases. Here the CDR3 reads CASSQERSGNTIYF. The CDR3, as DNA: TGCGCCAGCAGCCAAGAGAGGTCTGGAAACACCATATATTTT.

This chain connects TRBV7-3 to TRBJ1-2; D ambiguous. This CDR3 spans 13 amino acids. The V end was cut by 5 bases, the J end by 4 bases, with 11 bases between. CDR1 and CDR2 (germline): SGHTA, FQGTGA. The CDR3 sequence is CASSARSAYGYTF. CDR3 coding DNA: TGTGCCAGCAGCGCAAGAAGCGCCTATGGCTACACCTTC. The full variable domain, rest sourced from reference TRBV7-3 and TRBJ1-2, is GAGVSQTPSNKVTEKGKYVELRCDPISGHTALYWYRQSLGQGPEFLIYFQGTGAADDSGLPNDRFFAVRPEGSVSTLKIQRTERGDSAVYLCASSARSAYGYTFGSGTRLTVV.

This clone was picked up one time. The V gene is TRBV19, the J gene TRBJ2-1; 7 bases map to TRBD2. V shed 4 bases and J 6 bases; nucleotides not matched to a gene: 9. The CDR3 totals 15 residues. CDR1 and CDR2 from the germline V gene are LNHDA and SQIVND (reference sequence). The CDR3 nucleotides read TGTGCCAGTAGTAGCTCGGGACTAAGGCCCAATGAGCAGTTCTTC. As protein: CASSSSGLRPNEQFF.

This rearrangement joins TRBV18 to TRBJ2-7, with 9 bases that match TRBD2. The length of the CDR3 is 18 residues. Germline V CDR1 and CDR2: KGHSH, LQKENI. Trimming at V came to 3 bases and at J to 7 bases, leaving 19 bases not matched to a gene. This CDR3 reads CASSPYFASGGNSGEQYF. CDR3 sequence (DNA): TGTGCCAGCTCACCCTATTTCGCCAGCGGGGGGAACTCAGGGGAGCAGTACTTC.

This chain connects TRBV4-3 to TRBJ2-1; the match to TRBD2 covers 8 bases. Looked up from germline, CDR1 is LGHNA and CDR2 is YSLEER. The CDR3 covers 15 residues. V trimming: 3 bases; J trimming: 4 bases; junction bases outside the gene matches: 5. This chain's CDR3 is CASSQVGGEYNEQFF. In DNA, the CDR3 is TGCGCCAGCAGCCAGGTCGGGGGGGAATACAATGAGCAGTTCTTC.

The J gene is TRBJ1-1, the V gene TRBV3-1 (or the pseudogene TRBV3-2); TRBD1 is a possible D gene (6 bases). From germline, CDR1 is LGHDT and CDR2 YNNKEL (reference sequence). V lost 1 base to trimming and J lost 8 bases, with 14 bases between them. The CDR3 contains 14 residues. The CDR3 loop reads CASSQVVTGSEAFF. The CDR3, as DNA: TGTGCCAGCAGCCAAGTCGTGACAGGATCGGAAGCTTTCTTT.

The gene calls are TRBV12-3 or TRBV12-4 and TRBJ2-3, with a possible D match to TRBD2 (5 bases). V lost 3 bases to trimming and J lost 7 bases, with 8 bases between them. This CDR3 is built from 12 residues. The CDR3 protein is CASSFAGNTQYF. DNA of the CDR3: TGTGCCAGCAGTTTTGCGGGTAATACGCAGTATTTT.

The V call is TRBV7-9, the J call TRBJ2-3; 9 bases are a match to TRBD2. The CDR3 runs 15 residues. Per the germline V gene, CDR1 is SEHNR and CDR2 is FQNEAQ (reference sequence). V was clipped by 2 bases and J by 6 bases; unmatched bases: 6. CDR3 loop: CASSLRRGGADTQYF. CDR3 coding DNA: TGTGCCAGCAGCTTAAGGCGGGGGGGTGCTGATACGCAGTATTTT. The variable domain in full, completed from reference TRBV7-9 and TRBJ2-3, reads DTGVSQNPRHKITKRGQNVTFRCDPISEHNRLYWYRQTLGQGPEFLTYFQNEAQLEKSRLLSDRFSAERPKGSFSTLEIQRTEQGDSAMYLCASSLRRGGADTQYFGPGTRLTVL.

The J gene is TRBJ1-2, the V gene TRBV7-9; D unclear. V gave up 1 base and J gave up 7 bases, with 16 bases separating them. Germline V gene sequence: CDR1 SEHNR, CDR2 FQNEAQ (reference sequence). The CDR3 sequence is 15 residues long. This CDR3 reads CASSLVGARTTGYTF. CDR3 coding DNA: TGTGCCAGCAGCTTAGTGGGCGCCAGAACCACTGGCTACACCTTC.

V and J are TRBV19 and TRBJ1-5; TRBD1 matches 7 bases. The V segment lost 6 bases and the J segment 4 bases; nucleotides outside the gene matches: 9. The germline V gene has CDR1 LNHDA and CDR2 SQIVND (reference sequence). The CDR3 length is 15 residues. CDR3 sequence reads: CASRPDRDGNQPQHF. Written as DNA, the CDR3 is TGTGCCAGTAGGCCTGACAGGGATGGAAATCAGCCCCAGCATTTT.

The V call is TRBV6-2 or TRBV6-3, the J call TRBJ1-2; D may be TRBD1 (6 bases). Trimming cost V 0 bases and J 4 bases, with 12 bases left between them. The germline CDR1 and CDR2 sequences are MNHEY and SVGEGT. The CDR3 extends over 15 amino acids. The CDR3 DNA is TGTGCCAGCAGTTACTCCCCCGGACAGATCTATGGCTACACCTTC. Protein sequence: CASSYSPGQIYGYTF.

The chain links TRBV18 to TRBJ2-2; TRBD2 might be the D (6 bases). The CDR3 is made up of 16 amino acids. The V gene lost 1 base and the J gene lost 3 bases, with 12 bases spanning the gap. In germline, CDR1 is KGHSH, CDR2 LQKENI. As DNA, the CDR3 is TGTGCCAGCTCACCACTCATGAAGCGGGACACCGGGGAGCTGTTTTTT. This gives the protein CASSPLMKRDTGELFF.

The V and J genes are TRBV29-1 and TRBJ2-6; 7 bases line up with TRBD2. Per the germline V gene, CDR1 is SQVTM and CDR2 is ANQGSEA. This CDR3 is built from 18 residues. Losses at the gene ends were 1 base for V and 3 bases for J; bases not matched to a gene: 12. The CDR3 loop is CSVEGKLGGGFGANVLTF. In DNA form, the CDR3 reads TGCAGCGTTGAAGGGAAATTGGGCGGGGGTTTTGGGGCCAACGTCCTGACTTTC.

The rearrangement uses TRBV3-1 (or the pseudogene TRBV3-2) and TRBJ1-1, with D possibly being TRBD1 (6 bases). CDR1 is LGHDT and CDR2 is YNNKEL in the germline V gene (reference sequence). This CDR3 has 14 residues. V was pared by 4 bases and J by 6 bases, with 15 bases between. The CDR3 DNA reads TGTGCCAGCAGCCCCCCACAGGGCAGTGCTGAAGCTTTCTTT. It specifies CASSPPQGSAEAFF.

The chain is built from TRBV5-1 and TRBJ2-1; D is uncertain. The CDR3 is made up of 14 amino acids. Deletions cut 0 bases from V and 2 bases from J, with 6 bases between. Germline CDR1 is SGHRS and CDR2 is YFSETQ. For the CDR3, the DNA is TGCGCCAGCAGCTTGGACATCACCTACAATGAGCAGTTCTTC. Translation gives CASSLDITYNEQFF.

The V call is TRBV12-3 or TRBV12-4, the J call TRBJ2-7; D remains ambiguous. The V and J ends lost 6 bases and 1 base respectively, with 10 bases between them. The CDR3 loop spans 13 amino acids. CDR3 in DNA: TGTGCCAGCAGAACCGGGTATTCCTACGAGCAGTACTTC. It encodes CASRTGYSYEQYF.

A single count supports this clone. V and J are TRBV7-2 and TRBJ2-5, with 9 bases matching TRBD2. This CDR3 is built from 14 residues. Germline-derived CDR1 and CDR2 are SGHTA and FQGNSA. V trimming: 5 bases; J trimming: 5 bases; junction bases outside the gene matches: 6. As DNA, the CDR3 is TGTGCCAGCAGCAGGACTAGCGAGGGGGAGACCCAGTACTTC. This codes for CASSRTSEGETQYF.

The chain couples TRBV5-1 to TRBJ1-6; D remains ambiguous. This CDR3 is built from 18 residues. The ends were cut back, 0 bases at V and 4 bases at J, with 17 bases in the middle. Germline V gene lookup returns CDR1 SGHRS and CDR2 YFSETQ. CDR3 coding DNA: TGCGCCAGCAGCTTGGAAGTAGGTGGGGAGAGGTATAATTCACCCCTCCACTTT. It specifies CASSLEVGGERYNSPLHF.

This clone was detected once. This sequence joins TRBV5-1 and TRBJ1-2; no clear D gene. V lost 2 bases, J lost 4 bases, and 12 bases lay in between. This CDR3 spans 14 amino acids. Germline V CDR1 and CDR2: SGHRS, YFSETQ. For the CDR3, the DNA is TGCGCCAGCAGCTTTGACGACATCCGCTATGGCTACACCTTC. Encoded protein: CASSFDDIRYGYTF.

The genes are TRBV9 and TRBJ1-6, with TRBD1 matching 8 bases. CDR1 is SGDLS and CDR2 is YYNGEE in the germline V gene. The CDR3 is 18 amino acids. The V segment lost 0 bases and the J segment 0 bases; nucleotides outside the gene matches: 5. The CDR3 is CASSVAGGDSSYNSPLHF. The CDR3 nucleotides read TGTGCCAGCAGCGTAGCAGGGGGCGACAGCTCCTATAATTCACCCCTCCACTTT. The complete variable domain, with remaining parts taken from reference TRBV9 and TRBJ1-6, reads DSGVTQTPKHLITATGQRVTLRCSPRSGDLSVYWYQQSLDQGLQFLIQYYNGEERAKGNILERFSAQQFPDLHSELNLSSLELGDSALYFCASSVAGGDSSYNSPLHFGNGTRLTVT.

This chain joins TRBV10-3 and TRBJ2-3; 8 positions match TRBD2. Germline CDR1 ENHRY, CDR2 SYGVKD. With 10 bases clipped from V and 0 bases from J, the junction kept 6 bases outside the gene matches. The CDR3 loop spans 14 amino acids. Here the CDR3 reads CATGLATSTDTQYF. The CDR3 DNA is TGTGCCACCGGACTAGCTACTAGCACAGATACGCAGTATTTT.

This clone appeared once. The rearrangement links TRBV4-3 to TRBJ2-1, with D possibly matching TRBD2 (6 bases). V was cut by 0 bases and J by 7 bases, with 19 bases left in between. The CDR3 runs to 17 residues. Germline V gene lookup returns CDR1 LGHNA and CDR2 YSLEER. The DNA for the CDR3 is TGCGCCAGCAGCCAAGATCCCCCGGGCCGCCGGGGGAATGAGCAGTTCTTC. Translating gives CASSQDPPGRRGNEQFF.

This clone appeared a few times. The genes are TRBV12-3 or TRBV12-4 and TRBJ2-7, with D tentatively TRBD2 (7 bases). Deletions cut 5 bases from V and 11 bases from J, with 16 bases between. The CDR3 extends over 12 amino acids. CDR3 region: CASSALGGQKYF. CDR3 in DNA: TGTGCCAGCAGTGCTTTGGGGGGGCAAAAGTACTTC.